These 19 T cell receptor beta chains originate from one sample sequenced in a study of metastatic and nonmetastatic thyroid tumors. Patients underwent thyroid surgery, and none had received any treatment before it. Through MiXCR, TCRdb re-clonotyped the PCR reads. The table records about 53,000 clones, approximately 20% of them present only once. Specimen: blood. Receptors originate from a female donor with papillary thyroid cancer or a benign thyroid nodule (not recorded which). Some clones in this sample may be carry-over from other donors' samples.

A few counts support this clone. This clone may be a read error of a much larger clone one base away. The CDR3 DNA sequence: TGCGCCAGCAGATACCGGGGTTTCGTCACAGATACGCAGTATTTT. This gives the protein CASRYRGFVTDTQYF. The chain links TRBV10-2 to TRBJ2-3; D is possibly TRBD2 (5 bases). The CDR3 has 15 residues. Germline V CDR1 and CDR2: WSHSY, SAAADI. V dropped 6 bases and J dropped 2 bases, with 15 bases sitting between them.

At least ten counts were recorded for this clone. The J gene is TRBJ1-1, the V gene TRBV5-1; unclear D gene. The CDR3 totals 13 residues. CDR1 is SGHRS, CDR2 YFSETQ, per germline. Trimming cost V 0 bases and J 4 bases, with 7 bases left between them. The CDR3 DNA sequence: TGCGCCAGCAGCTTGGCTGGTCTCACTGAAGCTTTCTTT. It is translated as CASSLAGLTEAFF.

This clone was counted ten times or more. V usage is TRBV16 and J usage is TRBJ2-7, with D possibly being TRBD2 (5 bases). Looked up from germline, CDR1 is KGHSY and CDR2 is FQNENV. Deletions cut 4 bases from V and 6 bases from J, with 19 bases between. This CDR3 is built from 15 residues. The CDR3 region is CASSPRGGTIVEQYF. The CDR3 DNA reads TGTGCCAGCAGCCCCCGGGGTGGAACGATCGTCGAGCAGTACTTC.

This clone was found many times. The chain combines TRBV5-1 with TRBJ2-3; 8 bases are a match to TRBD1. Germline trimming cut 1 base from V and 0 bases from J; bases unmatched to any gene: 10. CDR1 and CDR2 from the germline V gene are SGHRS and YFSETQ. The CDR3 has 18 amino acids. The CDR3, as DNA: TGCGCCAGCAGCTTGCCCTCTGGACAGGGCACCAGCACAGATACGCAGTATTTT. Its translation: CASSLPSGQGTSTDTQYF.

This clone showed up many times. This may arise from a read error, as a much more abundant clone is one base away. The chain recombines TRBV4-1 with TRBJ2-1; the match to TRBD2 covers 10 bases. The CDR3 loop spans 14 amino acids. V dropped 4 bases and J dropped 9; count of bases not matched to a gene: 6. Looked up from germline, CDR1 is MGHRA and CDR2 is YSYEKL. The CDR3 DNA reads TGCGCCAGCAGCCTAAGTGAGCGGGAGGGTGAGCAGTTCTTC. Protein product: CASSLSEREGEQFF.

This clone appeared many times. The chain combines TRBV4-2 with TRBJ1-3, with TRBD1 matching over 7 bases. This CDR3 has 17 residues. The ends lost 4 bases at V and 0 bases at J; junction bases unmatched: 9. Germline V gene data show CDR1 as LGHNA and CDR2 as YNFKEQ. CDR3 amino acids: CASSRSPTGSSGNTIYF. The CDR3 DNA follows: TGTGCCAGCAGCCGGAGCCCGACAGGGAGCTCTGGAAACACCATATATTTT.

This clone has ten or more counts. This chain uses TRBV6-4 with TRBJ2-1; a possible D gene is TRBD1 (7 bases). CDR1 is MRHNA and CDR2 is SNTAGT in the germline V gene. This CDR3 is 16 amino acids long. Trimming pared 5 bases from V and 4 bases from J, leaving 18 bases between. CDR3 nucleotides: TGTGCCAGCAGTCTCGGACAGGAGGGCCCGTACAATGAGCAGTTCTTC. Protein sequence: CASSLGQEGPYNEQFF.

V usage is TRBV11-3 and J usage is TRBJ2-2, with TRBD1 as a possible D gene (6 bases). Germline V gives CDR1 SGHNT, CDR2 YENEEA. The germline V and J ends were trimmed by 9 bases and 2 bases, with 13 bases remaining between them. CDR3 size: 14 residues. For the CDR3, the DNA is TGTGCCAGGAGTAGGACAGACAACACCGGGGAGCTGTTTTTT. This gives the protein CARSRTDNTGELFF.

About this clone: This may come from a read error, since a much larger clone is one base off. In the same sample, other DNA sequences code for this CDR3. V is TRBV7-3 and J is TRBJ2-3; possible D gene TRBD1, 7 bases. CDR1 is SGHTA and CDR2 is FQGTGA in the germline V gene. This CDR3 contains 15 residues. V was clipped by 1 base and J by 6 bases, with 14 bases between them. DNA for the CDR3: TGTGCCAGCAGCTTAATTGGGACAGCGGGTGATACGCAGTATTTT. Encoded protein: CASSLIGTAGDTQYF.

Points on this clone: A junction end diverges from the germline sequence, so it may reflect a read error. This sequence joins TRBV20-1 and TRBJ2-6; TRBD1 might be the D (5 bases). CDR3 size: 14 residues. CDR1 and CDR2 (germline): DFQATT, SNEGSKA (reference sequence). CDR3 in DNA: TGCAGTGCTAGAGCCCAGAGTGGGGCCATCGTCCTGACTTTC. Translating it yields CSARAQSGAIVLTF.

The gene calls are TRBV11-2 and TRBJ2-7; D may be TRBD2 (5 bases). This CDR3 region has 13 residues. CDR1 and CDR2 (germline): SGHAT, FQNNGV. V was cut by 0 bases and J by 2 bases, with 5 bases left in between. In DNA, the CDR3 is TGTGCCAGCAGCTTAGACGGGGCCTACGAGCAGTACTTC. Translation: CASSLDGAYEQYF. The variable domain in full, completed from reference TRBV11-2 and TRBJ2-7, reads EAGVAQSPRYKIIEKRQSVAFWCNPISGHATLYWYQQILGQGPKLLIQFQNNGVVDDSQLPKDRFSAERLKGVDSTLKIQPAKLEDSAVYLCASSLDGAYEQYFGPGTRLTVT.

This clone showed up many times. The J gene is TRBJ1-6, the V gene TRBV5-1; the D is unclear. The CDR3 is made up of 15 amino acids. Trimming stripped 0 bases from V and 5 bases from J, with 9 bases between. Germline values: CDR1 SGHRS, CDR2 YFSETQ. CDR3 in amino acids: CASSLGRVNNSPLHF. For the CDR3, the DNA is TGCGCCAGCAGCTTGGGCAGAGTGAATAATTCACCCCTCCACTTT.

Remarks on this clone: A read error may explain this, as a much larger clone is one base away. DNA of the CDR3: TGTGCCACGAAGTGTTTCAATGAGCAGTTCTTC. Protein: CATKCFNEQFF. The chain couples TRBV24-1 to TRBJ2-1; D remains unclear. V lost 10 bases and J lost 6, with 9 bases in between. The V gene's germline CDR1 is KGHDR and CDR2 SFDVKD. The CDR3 has 11 amino acids.

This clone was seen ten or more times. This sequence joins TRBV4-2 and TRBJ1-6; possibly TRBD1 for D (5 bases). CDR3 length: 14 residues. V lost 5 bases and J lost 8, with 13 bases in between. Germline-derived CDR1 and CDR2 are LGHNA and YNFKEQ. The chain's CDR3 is CASSRDRVDSPLHF. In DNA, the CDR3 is TGTGCCAGCAGCAGGGACCGTGTTGATTCACCCCTCCACTTT.

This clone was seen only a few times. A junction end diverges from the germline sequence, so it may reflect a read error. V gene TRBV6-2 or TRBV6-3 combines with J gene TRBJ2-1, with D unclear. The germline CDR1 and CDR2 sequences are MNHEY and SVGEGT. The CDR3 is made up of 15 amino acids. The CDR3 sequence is CASSYSVSQLDEQFF. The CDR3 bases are TGTGCCAGCAGCTACTCTGTCAGTCAGTTGGATGAGCAGTTCTTC.

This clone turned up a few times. In DNA, the CDR3 is TGTGCCAGCAGTTGGGATAGAGACCACAATAACTATGGCTACACCTTC. It codes for CASSWDRDHNNYGYTF. V is TRBV6-1 and J is TRBJ1-2; D uncertain. This CDR3 contains 16 residues. V was cut by 5 bases and J by 1 base, with 17 bases left in between. Per germline, CDR1 MNHNS and CDR2 SASEGT.

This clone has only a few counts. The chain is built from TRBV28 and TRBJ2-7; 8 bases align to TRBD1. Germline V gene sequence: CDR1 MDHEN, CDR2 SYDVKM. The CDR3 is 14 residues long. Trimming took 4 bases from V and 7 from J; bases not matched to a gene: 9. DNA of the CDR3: TGTGCCAGCAGTTCCTTGACAGGGGTGGGGGAGCAGTACTTC. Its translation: CASSSLTGVGEQYF.

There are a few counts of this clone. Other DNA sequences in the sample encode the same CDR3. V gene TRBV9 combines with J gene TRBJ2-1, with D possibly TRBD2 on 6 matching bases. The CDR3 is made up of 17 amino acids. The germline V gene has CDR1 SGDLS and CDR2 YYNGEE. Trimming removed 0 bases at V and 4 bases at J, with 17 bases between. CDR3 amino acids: CASSVERGAGGYNEQFF. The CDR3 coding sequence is TGTGCCAGCAGCGTAGAGAGAGGGGCAGGAGGGTACAATGAGCAGTTCTTC.

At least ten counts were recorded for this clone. The DNA for the CDR3 is TGTGCCAGCAGTGGGGCGGGAGAGGACCAGTACTTC. Residues: CASSGAGEDQYF. The rearrangement links TRBV6-1 to TRBJ2-5, with 7 nucleotides matching TRBD2. V lost 4 bases and J lost 10; bases outside the gene matches: 6. Germline values: CDR1 MNHNS, CDR2 SASEGT. There are 12 residues in the CDR3.